The present T cell receptor beta chain was sequenced within a study of T-cell memory formation after mild COVID-19. Overall study: Largely, TCR clusters stayed within a single donor. Study-wide findings and caveats: Researchers report contracting CD4+ clones mostly in CM and EM, with CD8+ clones in EMRA.

MiXCR was run by TCRdb on the 5' RACE reads, yielding one entry per CDR3 protein. The sample consists of about 130,000 distinct CDR3 sequences, about 6.5% of them appearing once. Trimming removed 6 bases from V and 1 base from J, with 10 bases in between. Germline V lookup: CDR1 DFQATT, CDR2 SNEGSKA (reference sequence). This CDR3 is built from 12 residues. This clonotype has just a few counts. Its target is unknown. The chain joins TRBV20-1 to TRBJ2-7; possibly TRBD1 for D (6 bases). The material sequenced was PBMCs or a T cell subset sorted from them (not recorded which). This receptor was identified in an adult woman who had mild COVID-19 (a few samples of this study predate the infection). Cell type and time point are not known. The CDR3 DNA reads TGCAGTGCCAGCCAGGGGTCCTACGAGCAGTACTTC. Protein: CSASQGSYEQYF.